The 10 T cell receptor beta chains below come from one sample, sequenced in a study of T cell responses to AZD1222 COVID-19 vaccine. Libraries were prepared by immunoSEQ multiplex PCR; TCRdb keeps only in-frame clonotypes and omits some of them. The sample consists of over 120,000 clones, roughly 93% of them appearing once. The sample in question was peripheral blood, obtained after recovery from COVID-19. The receptors shown here come from an adult who had recovered from COVID-19.

This clone occurred a few times. CDR3 region: CASRTLGTGGGGYTF. In DNA, the CDR3 is TGTGCCAGCAGAACCCTCGGGACAGGGGGAGGGGGCTACACCTTC. The rearrangement uses TRBV6-5 and TRBJ1-2; 11 positions agree with TRBD1. V was pared by 6 bases and J by 8 bases, with 11 bases of the junction left unmatched. The CDR3 is 15 residues long. Per germline, CDR1 MNHEY and CDR2 SVGAGI.

The chain joins TRBV28 to TRBJ2-7, with a tentative D call TRBD2 (5 bases). The ends were cut back, 4 bases at V and 3 bases at J, with 19 bases in the middle. In germline, CDR1 is MDHEN, CDR2 SYDVKM. The CDR3 sequence is 16 residues long. Here the CDR3 reads CASSYLPGNIDYEQYF. CDR3 nucleotides: TGTGCCAGCAGTTATCTCCCCGGGAACATAGACTACGAGCAGTACTTC.

In DNA form, the CDR3 reads TGTGCCAGCAGTTCCTTAGCGGGAGAGGGCACCGGGGAGCTGTTTTTT. Its translation is CASSSLAGEGTGELFF. This chain connects TRBV27 to TRBJ2-2, with TRBD2 matching over 9 bases. CDR1 and CDR2 from the germline V gene are MNHEY and SMNVEV (reference sequence). V lost 4 bases to trimming and J lost 4 bases; unmatched junction nucleotides: 7. The CDR3 sequence is 16 residues long.

The genes are TRBV15 and TRBJ1-1; D is possibly TRBD1 (5 bases). The CDR3 has 15 residues. Germline V gene data show CDR1 as LNHNV and CDR2 as YYDKDF (reference sequence). Trimming removed 0 bases at V and 6 bases at J, with 14 bases between. Here the CDR3 DNA reads TGTGCCACCAGCAGAGATTATGAAGGGGTAGCTGAAGCTTTCTTT. Amino acid sequence: CATSRDYEGVAEAFF. Drawing the rest from reference TRBV15 and TRBJ1-1, the complete variable domain is DAMVIQNPRYQVTQFGKPVTLSCSQTLNHNVMYWYQQKSSQAPKLLFHYYDKDFNNEADTPDNFQSRRPNTSFCFLDIRSPGLGDTAMYLCATSRDYEGVAEAFFGQGTRLTVV.

This chain connects TRBV18 to TRBJ2-1; TRBD2 might be the D (5 bases). Per germline, CDR1 KGHSH and CDR2 LQKENI. The CDR3 is 14 amino acids. Trimming removed 0 bases at V and 8 bases at J, with 11 bases between. The CDR3 bases are TGTGCCAGCTCACCACCGGAAAAGAGGGATGAGCAGTTCTTC. It encodes CASSPPEKRDEQFF.

The J gene is TRBJ1-1, the V gene TRBV2; perhaps TRBD1 as D (5 bases). V was shortened by 6 bases and J by 3 bases, with 26 bases between the two germline ends. CDR3 length equals 18 residues. In germline, CDR1 is SNHLY, CDR2 FYNNEI. The CDR3 reads CASSGVRGAQMIYTEAFF. The CDR3 coding sequence is TGTGCCAGCAGCGGGGTGAGGGGAGCACAGATGATTTACACTGAAGCTTTCTTT. Looking up the rest from reference TRBV2 and TRBJ1-1 gives the full variable domain: EPEVTQTPSHQVTQMGQEVILRCVPISNHLYFYWYRQILGQKVEFLVSFYNNEISEKSEIFDDQFSVERPDGSNFTLKIRSTKLEDSAMYFCASSGVRGAQMIYTEAFFGQGTRLTVV.

The V and J genes are TRBV5-1 and TRBJ1-1; D gene ambiguous. From germline, CDR1 is SGHRS and CDR2 YFSETQ. The CDR3 has 12 amino acids. V lost 0 bases to trimming and J lost 4 bases, with 4 bases between them. The CDR3 reads CASSLGLTEAFF. Written as DNA, the CDR3 is TGCGCCAGCAGCTTGGGACTCACTGAAGCTTTCTTT. The full variable domain, its missing parts supplied by reference TRBV5-1 and TRBJ1-1, is KAGVTQTPRYLIKTRGQQVTLSCSPISGHRSVSWYQQTPGQGLQFLFEYFSETQRNKGNFPGRFSGRQFSNSRSEMNVSTLELGDSALYLCASSLGLTEAFFGQGTRLTVV.

The chain employs TRBV29-1 and TRBJ1-2; no definite D call. CDR3 size: 14 residues. Trimming removed 4 bases at V and 8 bases at J, with 20 bases between. Germline lookup yields CDR1 SQVTM and CDR2 ANQGSEA. The CDR3: CSVGSPLSLSGYTF. CDR3 sequence (DNA): TGCAGCGTTGGCTCACCCCTGTCGTTGAGCGGCTACACCTTC.

The chain recombines TRBV19 with TRBJ1-2, with no clear D. Germline lookup yields CDR1 LNHDA and CDR2 SQIVND (reference sequence). The CDR3 is 14 amino acids. Trimming took 9 bases from V and 4 from J, leaving 18 bases between them. The CDR3 protein is CASLNPRRSYGYTF. The CDR3 bases are TGTGCCAGCCTGAACCCTCGACGGTCCTATGGCTACACCTTC.

The chain joins TRBV27 to TRBJ2-5; 12 nucleotides agree with TRBD1. The germline V gene has CDR1 MNHEY and CDR2 SMNVEV (reference sequence). This CDR3 region has 15 residues. V dropped 7 bases and J dropped 9; count of bases not matched to a gene: 12. The CDR3 DNA follows: TGTGCCAGCAAGCTCACTTCGGGACAGGGGGCGGCCCAGTACTTC. This sequence encodes CASKLTSGQGAAQYF.